This TCR beta chain was identified in a study of blood T cell repertoires in COVID-19. Turning to the study itself: Samples representing acute and convalescent COVID-19 were sourced from the United States, Italy and Spain.

CDR3 length: 15 residues. Germline CDR1 reads LGHDT; CDR2 reads YNNKEL (reference sequence). Of note for this clone: One junction end does not reproduce the germline sequence, and a read error may be involved.

How the authors handled the data: For nucleated cells, counts were estimated from reference gene primer amplification. Here immunoSEQ multiplex PCR was the method, and the copy in TCRdb shows in-frame clones only, minus some. V and J calls and clone size are copied from that table; D and trimming were computed from the DNA. The repertoire consists of roughly 110,000 clones, with roughly nine tenths occurring once and the leading ten covering approximately 5%. Material for sequencing was peripheral blood. This chain links TRBV3-1 (or the pseudogene TRBV3-2) with TRBJ1-6; no clear D gene. This TCR was sampled from a middle-aged man with active or convalescent COVID-19. CDR3 in amino acids: CASSEISSSNSPLHF. The CDR3 DNA is TGTGCCAGCAGCGAGATATCATCCTCTAATTCACCCCTCCACTTT.